The 8 T cell receptor beta chains below come from one sample, sequenced in a study of blood T cell repertoires in COVID-19. Sequenced by immunoSEQ multiplex PCR; TCRdb stores in-frame clones only, minus some. The sample shows about 120,000 clones, over 65% of them seen only once. Sequencing used peripheral blood. The receptors were sampled from a man in his 70s with acute or convalescent COVID-19.

The V call is TRBV25-1, the J call TRBJ2-3, with D maybe TRBD1 (6 bases). Germline V gene sequence: CDR1 MGHDK, CDR2 SYGVNS. V shed 5 bases and J shed 7 bases, with 7 bases lying between them. CDR3 size: 11 residues. The CDR3 is CASSTGNTQYF. CDR3 coding DNA: TGTGCCAGCAGTACAGGGAATACGCAGTATTTT.

The chain uses TRBV10-3 and TRBJ2-2; TRBD1 is a possible D gene (5 bases). Per the germline V gene, CDR1 is ENHRY and CDR2 is SYGVKD. V lost 10 bases to trimming and J lost 4 bases, with 16 bases between them. CDR3 length: 14 amino acids. In DNA form, the CDR3 reads TGTGCCACCGAAGGGGTTTCGGGCACCGGGGAGCTGTTTTTT. Protein product: CATEGVSGTGELFF.

This chain joins TRBV18 and TRBJ1-5; D not resolved. The CDR3 is 15 residues long. The V and J ends lost 8 bases and 0 bases respectively, with 14 bases between them. Germline V gives CDR1 KGHSH, CDR2 LQKENI. For the CDR3, the DNA is TGTGCCAGCACCCAGGAAACAAATAGCAATCAGCCCCAGCATTTT. This gives the protein CASTQETNSNQPQHF. Combining the CDR3 with reference TRBV18 and TRBJ1-5 gives the whole variable domain NAGVMQNPRHLVRRRGQEARLRCSPMKGHSHVYWYRQLPEEGLKFMVYLQKENIIDESGMPKERFSAEFPKEGPSILRIQQVVRGDSAAYFCASTQETNSNQPQHFGDGTRLSIL.

CDR3 in amino acids: CASSPQGINYGYTF. CDR3 coding DNA: TGTGCCAGCTCACCTCAGGGTATCAACTATGGCTACACCTTC. This sequence joins TRBV18 and TRBJ1-2; possible D gene TRBD1, 5 bases. Trimming took 3 bases from V and 2 from J, leaving 10 bases between them. Germline V CDR1 and CDR2: KGHSH, LQKENI. The CDR3 covers 14 residues.

CDR3 region: CASSQEAQGIGGYTF. CDR3 nucleotide sequence: TGTGCCAGCAGCCAAGAGGCACAGGGAATAGGTGGCTACACCTTC. This rearrangement joins TRBV3-1 (or the pseudogene TRBV3-2) to TRBJ1-2; D may be TRBD1 (6 bases). Trimming removed 0 bases at V and 7 bases at J, with 15 bases between. There are 15 residues in the CDR3. Germline V gene sequence: CDR1 LGHDT, CDR2 YNNKEL (reference sequence).

This sequence joins TRBV7-9 and TRBJ2-7, with TRBD1 as a possible D gene (6 bases). The germline CDR1 and CDR2 sequences are SEHNR and FQNEAQ (reference sequence). V lost 5 bases and J lost 3, with 23 bases in between. The CDR3 contains 17 residues. CDR3 nucleotides: TGTGCCAGCAGCCCAGTGACAGGAAATATCCTTGACTACGAGCAGTACTTC. Encoded protein: CASSPVTGNILDYEQYF.

V gene TRBV5-8 combines with J gene TRBJ1-1, with a weak D call TRBD1 (6 bases). The ends were cut back, 2 bases at V and 5 bases at J, with 19 bases in the middle. This CDR3 is 16 amino acids long. CDR1 is SGHTS, CDR2 YDEGEE, per germline. CDR3: CASSFGQWVWGTEAFF. The CDR3 DNA reads as TGTGCCAGCAGCTTTGGACAGTGGGTCTGGGGGACTGAAGCTTTCTTT.

V and J are TRBV5-1 and TRBJ2-5, with 7 bases lining up with TRBD2. V dropped 5 bases and J dropped 2; count of bases not matched to a gene: 12. The germline CDR1 and CDR2 sequences are SGHRS and YFSETQ. The CDR3 is 16 residues long. The CDR3 sequence is CASSLMASGNQETQYF. CDR3 sequence (DNA): TGCGCCAGCAGTCTTATGGCTAGCGGTAATCAAGAGACCCAGTACTTC.